This T cell receptor beta chain was recorded in a study of T cells in localized non-small cell lung cancer. Findings and caveats of the study: Clonality peaked in uninvolved adjacent lung rather than tumor. The appearance of a median approximately 57 of the top 100 tumor clones was seen in adjacent lung.

On this clone: Its antigen is still unknown.

The method was immunoSEQ multiplex PCR; TCRdb's version includes in-frame clones alone and lacks a portion of them. The sample includes about 35,000 clones, 85% to 95% seen only once; the top ten take 10% to 15%. Per germline, CDR1 SGHVS and CDR2 FQNEAQ. The CDR3 loop spans 14 amino acids. The V end was cut by 6 bases, the J end by 10 bases, with 16 bases between. The chain employs TRBV7-8 and TRBJ1-6; a weak D match, TRBD1 (6 bases). The sequence came from a female donor of 60 years or more with stage II lung adenocarcinoma. The sequencing used peripheral blood mononuclear cells, collected before any cancer treatment. The CDR3 region has the DNA TGTGCCAGCAGGAGACAGGAGGAACGATCACCCCTCCACTTT. Its protein is CASRRQEERSPLHF.